The 25 T cell receptor beta chains below come from one sample, sequenced in a study of blood T cell repertoires in COVID-19 (dated by TCRdb to about 2020). Libraries came from the immunoSEQ multiplex PCR assay. The source is immuneACCESS, and TCRdb retained only in-frame sequences with V and J called. Part of the clones is not carried over; for the studies checked, unresolved V genes explain less than half of this, and the remainder is unexplained. In this sample the table shows about 270,000 clones, 75% to 90% of which occur a single time. 2% to 3% of the sample rests with the top ten. The sequenced sample was PBMCs or T cells enriched from blood (not recorded which). The origin of the receptors is a woman between 18 and 30 years old who had recovered from COVID-19.

CDR3 nucleotide sequence: TGTGCCAGCAGTGAACTCCCGCAAGGGGTCTCTGGAAACACCATATATTTT. Its translation is CASSELPQGVSGNTIYF. The V and J genes are TRBV6-1 and TRBJ1-3, with D possibly TRBD1 on 5 matching bases. The CDR3 covers 17 residues. The germline V gene encodes CDR1 MNHNS and CDR2 SASEGT. Trimming left V 2 bases short and J 0 bases short, with 14 bases between.

This sequence joins TRBV5-1 and TRBJ1-1; D ambiguous. The CDR3 contains 12 residues. V dropped 5 bases and J dropped 8 bases, with 13 bases sitting between them. Germline CDR1 and CDR2: SGHRS and YFSETQ. In nucleotides, the CDR3 is TGCGCCAGCAGGGCTGAATTGGCAGAAGCTTTCTTT. It encodes CASRAELAEAFF.

Turning to this clone: The same CDR3 arises from other DNA sequences in this sample as well. The gene calls are TRBV20-1 and TRBJ1-2; tentatively, D is TRBD1 (6 bases). V was clipped by 0 bases and J by 8 bases, with 7 bases between them. This CDR3 region has 11 residues. CDR1 is DFQATT and CDR2 is SNEGSKA in the germline V gene (reference sequence). The DNA of the CDR3 is TGCAGTGCTAGAGATAGGGGGGGCTACACCTTC. Protein: CSARDRGGYTF.

The V call is TRBV5-6, the J call TRBJ2-5, with D perhaps TRBD2 (6 bases). Trimming removed 3 bases from V and 2 bases from J, with 8 bases in between. The CDR3 spans 13 residues. Per germline, CDR1 SGHDT and CDR2 YYEEEE. The CDR3 coding sequence is TGTGCCAGCAGCTCGGGGGTGCAAGAGACCCAGTACTTC. Protein product: CASSSGVQETQYF.

The J gene is TRBJ1-2, the V gene TRBV28; D is unclear. Between the trimmed V and J ends, which lost 3 bases and 3 bases, there was a span of 11 bases. The germline gives CDR1 MDHEN, CDR2 SYDVKM. The CDR3 consists of 14 residues. CDR3 bases: TGTGCCAGCAGTTTCACAGACACCTACTATGGCTACACCTTC. Its protein product is CASSFTDTYYGYTF.

In its sample, this clone was seen once. V gene TRBV6-6 combines with J gene TRBJ1-1, with a weak D call TRBD1 (5 bases). The CDR3 is 13 amino acids. Deletions cut 5 bases from V and 4 bases from J, with 11 bases between. The germline V gene has CDR1 MNHNY and CDR2 SVGAGI (reference sequence). In DNA, the CDR3 is TGTGCCAGCAGTCCTCCCCAGGGCACTGAAGCTTTCTTT. It is translated as CASSPPQGTEAFF.

The chain employs TRBV19 and TRBJ2-1; TRBD1 agrees at 8 bases. Unmatched junction bases numbered 14, after V lost 6 bases and J lost 7 bases. CDR1 LNHDA and CDR2 SQIVND come from the germline V gene (reference sequence). This CDR3 has 16 amino acids. The CDR3 region is CASSPGDRIGGNEQFF. CDR3 nucleotide sequence: TGTGCCAGTAGCCCCGGGGACAGGATAGGGGGTAATGAGCAGTTCTTC.

V usage is TRBV29-1 and J usage is TRBJ2-1, with TRBD2 as a possible D gene (6 bases). CDR1 is SQVTM, CDR2 ANQGSEA, per germline. V lost 6 bases and J 5 bases, leaving 11 bases between the germline ends. CDR3 length: 12 residues. DNA for the CDR3: TGCAGCGTAACGGCGGGACACAATGAGCAGTTCTTC. This codes for CSVTAGHNEQFF.

The J gene is TRBJ2-7, the V gene TRBV9, with unresolved D. CDR3 length: 13 amino acids. V dropped 3 bases and J dropped 0 bases, with 7 bases sitting between them. The germline CDR1 and CDR2 sequences are SGDLS and YYNGEE. As DNA, the CDR3 is TGTGCCAGCAGCGGAACACACTCCTACGAGCAGTACTTC. Its protein is CASSGTHSYEQYF.

This clone was counted a few times. V gene TRBV5-5 combines with J gene TRBJ1-5, with 8 bases aligning to TRBD1. Per germline, CDR1 SGHKS and CDR2 YYEKEE (reference sequence). J gave up 3 bases and V 0 bases, and 8 bases lay outside the gene matches. The length of the CDR3 is 17 residues. In nucleotides, the CDR3 is TGTGCCAGCAGCTTGGAGACCGGGACAGGAGTCAATCAGCCCCAGCATTTT. The encoded protein is CASSLETGTGVNQPQHF.

The CDR3 DNA reads as TGTGCCAGCAGTGAACCAACGGGGGTGAACACTGAAGCTTTCTTT. This gives the protein CASSEPTGVNTEAFF. The chain is built from TRBV25-1 and TRBJ1-1; D is possibly TRBD1 (5 bases). This CDR3 contains 15 residues. Germline values: CDR1 MGHDK, CDR2 SYGVNS. Trimming cost V 2 bases and J 0 bases, with 10 bases left between them. The complete variable domain, with remaining parts taken from reference TRBV25-1 and TRBJ1-1, reads EADIYQTPRYLVIGTGKKITLECSQTMGHDKMYWYQQDPGMELHLIHYSYGVNSTEKGDLSSESTVSRIRTEHFPLTLESARPSHTSQYLCASSEPTGVNTEAFFGQGTRLTVV.

The chain links TRBV11-2 to TRBJ2-1; 8 bases are shared with TRBD1. Germline lookup yields CDR1 SGHAT and CDR2 FQNNGV. The CDR3 consists of 18 residues. Germline trimming cut 2 bases from V and 0 bases from J; bases unmatched to any gene: 9. The CDR3 DNA reads as TGTGCCAGCAGCTTAAGTCTCCGACAGGGGAGCTCCTACAATGAGCAGTTCTTC. Protein sequence: CASSLSLRQGSSYNEQFF.

The chain has TRBV4-2 and TRBJ2-7, with 11 positions matching TRBD2. The CDR3 is 17 residues long. With 0 bases clipped from V and 7 bases from J, the junction kept 11 bases outside the gene matches. Germline V gene sequence: CDR1 LGHNA, CDR2 YNFKEQ. The CDR3 loop is CASSQDLFLAGGGEQYF. The CDR3 nucleotides are TGTGCCAGCAGCCAAGATTTGTTCCTAGCGGGGGGTGGTGAGCAGTACTTC.

This clone was recorded once. The chain links TRBV19 to TRBJ1-6; 8 bases map to TRBD1. The CDR3 extends over 15 amino acids. In germline, CDR1 is LNHDA, CDR2 SQIVND (reference sequence). V gave up 0 bases and J gave up 9 bases; unmatched junction bases: 4. The chain's CDR3 is CASSIDRQGFSPLHF. CDR3 DNA: TGTGCCAGTAGTATAGACCGACAGGGGTTTTCACCCCTCCACTTT.

The chain joins TRBV29-1 to TRBJ1-3; no clear D gene. The V gene lost 0 bases and the J gene lost 0 bases, with 18 bases spanning the gap. Per the germline V gene, CDR1 is SQVTM and CDR2 is ANQGSEA. CDR3 length equals 18 residues. CDR3 amino acids: CSVEDQAVPRSSGNTIYF. The DNA of the CDR3 is TGCAGCGTTGAAGATCAGGCTGTTCCCCGCAGCTCTGGAAACACCATATATTTT.

The V and J genes are TRBV10-3 and TRBJ2-7, with D perhaps matching TRBD2 (6 bases). The CDR3 contains 16 residues. Trimming cost V 4 bases and J 2 bases, with 18 bases left between them. The germline V gene encodes CDR1 ENHRY and CDR2 SYGVKD. In DNA form, the CDR3 reads TGTGCCATCAGTGGGAGGGTGGGGTCAGGGACCTACGAGCAGTACTTC. This translates into CAISGRVGSGTYEQYF.

This chain connects TRBV18 to TRBJ1-5; D might be TRBD1 (6 bases). Trimming cost V 4 bases and J 0 bases, with 7 bases left between them. Germline CDR1 reads KGHSH; CDR2 reads LQKENI. This CDR3 has 14 amino acids. DNA for the CDR3: TGTGCCAGCTCACGACAGGATAGCAATCAGCCCCAGCATTTT. Protein: CASSRQDSNQPQHF.

The chain recombines TRBV28 with TRBJ1-6, with 7 nucleotides matching TRBD1. The CDR3 extends over 14 amino acids. The germline V gene encodes CDR1 MDHEN and CDR2 SYDVKM. The junction had 8 bases not matched to a gene; V was cut back by 5 bases and J by 10 bases. In DNA, the CDR3 is TGTGCCAGCAGTGTGACAGGGATGAGCTCACCCCTCCACTTT. Protein product: CASSVTGMSSPLHF.

The chain joins TRBV5-4 to TRBJ2-7; perhaps TRBD2 as D (6 bases). The CDR3 has 14 residues. Germline CDR1 reads SGHNT; CDR2 reads YYREEE (reference sequence). Trimming removed 0 bases from V and 2 bases from J, with 9 bases in between. CDR3 amino acids: CASSLGLDTYEQYF. The CDR3, as DNA: TGTGCCAGCAGCTTGGGACTAGATACCTACGAGCAGTACTTC.

This rearrangement joins TRBV3-1 (or the pseudogene TRBV3-2) to TRBJ2-7; no firm D call. The V gene lost 0 bases and the J gene lost 6 bases, with 9 bases spanning the gap. The CDR3 is made up of 13 amino acids. Germline loops: CDR1 LGHDT, CDR2 YNNKEL (reference sequence). The CDR3 is CASSQDLATEQYF. The DNA for the CDR3 is TGTGCCAGCAGCCAAGATCTGGCAACCGAGCAGTACTTC.

V gene TRBV5-1 combines with J gene TRBJ2-5, with TRBD1 matching 8 bases. From germline, CDR1 is SGHRS and CDR2 YFSETQ. This CDR3 is 17 amino acids long. The trim removed 0 bases at V and 1 base at J, leaving 8 bases unmatched. DNA of the CDR3: TGCGCCAGCAGCTTGGCTAGAGGACAGGGAACCCAAGAGACCCAGTACTTC. Translated, it gives CASSLARGQGTQETQYF.

The chain combines TRBV5-1 with TRBJ2-3; 9 bases are shared with TRBD2. Trimming cost V 0 bases and J 4 bases; bases outside gene matches: 3. Looked up from germline, CDR1 is SGHRS and CDR2 is YFSETQ. The CDR3 has 15 amino acids. The CDR3 here is CASSLGLAVPDTQYF. The CDR3 coding sequence is TGCGCCAGCAGCTTGGGACTAGCGGTACCAGATACGCAGTATTTT.

This rearrangement joins TRBV5-8 to TRBJ1-1, with TRBD1 matching 7 bases. Trimming at V came to 4 bases and at J to 7 bases, leaving 13 bases not matched to a gene. Germline V gene lookup returns CDR1 SGHTS and CDR2 YDEGEE. This CDR3 has 15 amino acids. This CDR3 is CASSPRDRVLYEAFF. The CDR3, as DNA: TGTGCCAGCAGCCCGCGGGACAGAGTCTTATATGAAGCTTTCTTT.

The rearrangement uses TRBV4-1 and TRBJ1-1; D is ambiguous. Trimming stripped 0 bases from V and 6 bases from J, with 14 bases between. Germline values: CDR1 MGHRA, CDR2 YSYEKL. CDR3 length equals 15 residues. DNA of the CDR3: TGCGCCAGCAGCCAAGATTATGTGCCGGGAGCTGAAGCTTTCTTT. The encoded protein is CASSQDYVPGAEAFF.

The rearrangement uses TRBV4-2 and TRBJ2-1; D perhaps matches TRBD1 (5 bases). The length of the CDR3 is 15 residues. Germline CDR1 is LGHNA and CDR2 is YNFKEQ. Trimming left V 1 base short and J 4 bases short, with 11 bases between. For the CDR3, the DNA is TGTGCCAGCAGCCAAGTCCCAGACAGATACAATGAGCAGTTCTTC. It encodes CASSQVPDRYNEQFF.